These 9 T cell receptor beta chains came from one sample sequenced in a study of cytomegalovirus exposure and HLA in healthy donors. PCR was performed using 60 Vbeta and 13 Jbeta primers. Produced via immunoSEQ multiplex PCR; TCRdb's table is partial and in-frame only. Here the sample spans under 150,000 clones, 67% being singletons. Source material: PBMCs. Receptors originate from a man aged 18 to 30 in good health and CMV-seropositive.

This clone was counted only a few times. The chain combines TRBV19 with TRBJ2-1, with D perhaps TRBD2 (7 bases). In germline, CDR1 is LNHDA, CDR2 SQIVND (reference sequence). The CDR3 runs to 14 residues. The germline V and J ends were trimmed by 9 bases and 3 bases, with 15 bases remaining between them. The CDR3, as DNA: TGTGCCAGCGTGGGGGGGGGCATCTACAATGAGCAGTTCTTC. Translation gives CASVGGGIYNEQFF.

The chain links TRBV6-1 to TRBJ1-5; D not certain. The V end was cut by 1 base, the J end by 2 bases, with 12 bases between. The CDR3 spans 16 residues. In germline, CDR1 is MNHNS, CDR2 SASEGT. In DNA form, the CDR3 reads TGTGCCAGCAGTGAAGGGACTTACGATGGCAATCAGCCCCAGCATTTT. It yields the protein CASSEGTYDGNQPQHF.

The CDR3 here is CASNPRERGSEQYF. The CDR3 coding sequence is TGTGCCAGCAACCCAAGGGAGCGGGGGTCCGAGCAGTACTTC. The chain employs TRBV7-2 and TRBJ2-7; TRBD2 matches 8 bases. There are 14 residues in the CDR3. V lost 7 bases to trimming and J lost 6 bases; unmatched junction nucleotides: 11. Germline CDR1 is SGHTA and CDR2 is FQGNSA.

This clone showed up just a few times. In DNA form, the CDR3 reads TGTGCCAGCGGACAGGGGGAAGAGACCCAGTACTTC. Translation: CASGQGEETQYF. The V gene is TRBV13, the J gene TRBJ2-5; TRBD1 agrees at 10 bases. Trimming removed 8 bases from V and 3 bases from J; junction bases left unmatched: 0. The CDR3 is 12 residues long. Germline V CDR1 and CDR2: PRHDT, FYEKMQ (reference sequence). The whole variable domain, filled in from reference TRBV13 and TRBJ2-5, reads AAGVIQSPRHLIKEKRETATLKCYPIPRHDTVYWYQQGPGQDPQFLISFYEKMQSDKGSIPDRFSAQQFSDYHSELNMSSLELGDSALYFCASGQGEETQYFGPGTRLLVL.

This chain joins TRBV27 and TRBJ1-1, with TRBD1 identical over 7 bases. V dropped 5 bases and J dropped 0; count of bases not matched to a gene: 12. The CDR3 is 17 residues long. Germline-derived CDR1 and CDR2 are MNHEY and SMNVEV (reference sequence). In nucleotides, the CDR3 is TGTGCCAGCAGTCTTAGCCCGCGGGACAGATTGAACACTGAAGCTTTCTTT. This encodes CASSLSPRDRLNTEAFF.

V and J are TRBV5-1 and TRBJ2-3; 11 bases align to TRBD2. With 4 bases clipped from V and 2 bases from J, the junction kept 6 bases outside the gene matches. The CDR3 consists of 16 residues. Germline lookup yields CDR1 SGHRS and CDR2 YFSETQ. The CDR3 DNA reads as TGCGCCAGCAGCAAGGGACTAGCGGTCCTCACAGATACGCAGTATTTT. Encoded protein: CASSKGLAVLTDTQYF.

This chain uses TRBV6-8 with TRBJ2-7, with 12 positions matching TRBD2. Germline V gene lookup returns CDR1 MNHGY and CDR2 SAAAGT. V shed 8 bases and J 3 bases; nucleotides not matched to a gene: 17. CDR3 length equals 18 residues. The chain's CDR3 is CASRDRASGGGTYYEQYV. The CDR3 nucleotides are TGTGCCAGCCGAGATAGGGCTAGCGGGGGGGGCACCTACTACGAGCAGTACGTC.

The V gene is TRBV2, the J gene TRBJ2-5, with 7 bases that match TRBD1. CDR3 length: 18 amino acids. J was trimmed by 2 bases and V by 0 bases; bases with no gene match: 12. Germline-derived CDR1 and CDR2 are SNHLY and FYNNEI. The CDR3 protein is CASSEASKGAGIQETQYF. The CDR3 nucleotides read TGTGCCAGCAGTGAAGCGAGTAAGGGGGCCGGGATACAAGAGACCCAGTACTTC. The whole variable domain, filled in from reference TRBV2 and TRBJ2-5, reads EPEVTQTPSHQVTQMGQEVILRCVPISNHLYFYWYRQILGQKVEFLVSFYNNEISEKSEIFDDQFSVERPDGSNFTLKIRSTKLEDSAMYFCASSEASKGAGIQETQYFGPGTRLLVL.

Here the CDR3 DNA reads TGTGCCAGTAATCCGGGACAGGGGGCGAACACTGAAGCTTTCTTT. As protein: CASNPGQGANTEAFF. The chain recombines TRBV19 with TRBJ1-1; 12 bases fit TRBD1. Germline V gives CDR1 LNHDA, CDR2 SQIVND (reference sequence). Unmatched junction bases numbered 4, after V lost 7 bases and J lost 1 base. This CDR3 is 15 amino acids long.